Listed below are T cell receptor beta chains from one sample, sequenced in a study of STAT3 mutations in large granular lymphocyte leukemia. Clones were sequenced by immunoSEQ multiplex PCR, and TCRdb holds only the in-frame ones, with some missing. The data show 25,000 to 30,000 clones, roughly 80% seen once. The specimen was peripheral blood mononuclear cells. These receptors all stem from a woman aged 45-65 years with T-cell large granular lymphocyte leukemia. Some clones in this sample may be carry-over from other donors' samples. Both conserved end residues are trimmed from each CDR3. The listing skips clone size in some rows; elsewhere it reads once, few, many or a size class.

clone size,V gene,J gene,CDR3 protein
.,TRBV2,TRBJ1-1,ASTPPRGGITEAF
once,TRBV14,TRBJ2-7,ASSRVSRGRSPGYEQY
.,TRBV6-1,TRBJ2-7,ASSEMGRSSYEQY
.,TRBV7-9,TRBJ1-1,ASSLRTAGGTEAF
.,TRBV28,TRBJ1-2,ASSAAGQGAGGYT
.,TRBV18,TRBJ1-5,ASSPAQGAIAQPQH
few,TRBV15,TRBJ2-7,ATSNPPPVSYEQY
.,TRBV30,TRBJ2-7,AWSAGLAGGEQY
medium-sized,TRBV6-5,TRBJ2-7,ASSPSQGHEQY
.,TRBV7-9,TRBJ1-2,ASSLVALNYGYT
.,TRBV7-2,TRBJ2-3,ASSSDPSVGTQY
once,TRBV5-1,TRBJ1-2,ASSLIIGSQWGYT
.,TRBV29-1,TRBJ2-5,SVEDAHRTGQETQY
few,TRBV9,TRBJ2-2,ASSHPGTGNTGELF
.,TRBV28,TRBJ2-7,ASRGAFAYEQY
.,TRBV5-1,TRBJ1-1,ASGTGVGYTEAF
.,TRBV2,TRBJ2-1,ASSEDQGYNEQF
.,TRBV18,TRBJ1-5,ASSLDRVPNQPQH
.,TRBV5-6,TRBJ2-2,ASSLANAGLNTGELF
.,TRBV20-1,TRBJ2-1,SASLTGEQF
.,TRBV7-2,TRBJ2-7,ASSNRAPYEQY
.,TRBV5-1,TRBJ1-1,ASSVIGTEAF
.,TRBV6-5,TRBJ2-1,ASQVALGGEQF